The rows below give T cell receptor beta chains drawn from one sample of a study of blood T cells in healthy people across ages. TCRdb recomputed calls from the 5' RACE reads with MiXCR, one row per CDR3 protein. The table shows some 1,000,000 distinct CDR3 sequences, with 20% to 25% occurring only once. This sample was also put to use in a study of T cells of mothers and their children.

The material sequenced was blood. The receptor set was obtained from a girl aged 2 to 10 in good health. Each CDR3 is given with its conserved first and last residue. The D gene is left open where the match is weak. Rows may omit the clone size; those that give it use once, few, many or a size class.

TGTGCCAGCAGCTCCCCGGACAGGGCCAAAAACATTCAGTACTTC,CASSSPDRAKNIQYF,-,TRBJ2-4,TRBV7-9,TRBD1
TGCAGTGCCAATCCCGGGCCCGGCGAGCAGTACTTC,CSANPGPGEQYF,few,TRBJ2-7,TRBV20-1,-
TGTGCCAGCAGCTTAGTCTTGGACAGCTCAACTAATGAAAAACTGTTTTTT,CASSLVLDSSTNEKLFF,few,TRBJ1-4,TRBV7-2,-
TGCCGCGGTACAACAGGCCCCTACGAGCAGTACTTC,CRGTTGPYEQYF,few,TRBJ2-7,TRBV29-1,-
TGTGCCAGCAGCTCCCCCGGGCGGGTCGAGCAGTACTTC,CASSSPGRVEQYF,-,TRBJ2-7,TRBV13,-
TGTGCCAGCAGTTTAGGGCAGGGGGAAGATGGCTACACCTTC,CASSLGQGEDGYTF,few,TRBJ1-2,TRBV12-3/TRBV12-4,TRBD1
TGTGCCAGCAGTGATAGCGGGGGGGCCAATGAGCAGTTCTTC,CASSDSGGANEQFF,many,TRBJ2-1,TRBV6-4,TRBD2
TGTGCCAGCAGCCAAGGCACGGGGGACAGGGTGGTCTACGAGCAGTACTTC,CASSQGTGDRVVYEQYF,-,TRBJ2-7,TRBV3-1,TRBD1
TGTGCCAGCAGCCAGTGGGGTGGGGCCAACGTCCTGACTTTC,CASSQWGGANVLTF,-,TRBJ2-6,TRBV14,-
TGCAGCGTCGTTACAGGTCTTCTAAACACCGGGGAGCTGTTTTTT,CSVVTGLLNTGELFF,-,TRBJ2-2,TRBV29-1,-
TGTGCCAGCAGTGTGACAGGGACTGGAAACACCATATATTTT,CASSVTGTGNTIYF,-,TRBJ1-3,TRBV2,TRBD1
TGTGCCAGCAGTTGGGGCTTGGTCAGGGACCGTGGAAACACCATATATTTT,CASSWGLVRDRGNTIYF,-,TRBJ1-3,TRBV28,-
TGTGCCAGCAGCTTAAGGGGGACCCCTGGGGCCAACGTCCTGACTTTC,CASSLRGTPGANVLTF,many,TRBJ2-6,TRBV7-3,-
TGTGCCAGCAGCCCAAGCGGGAGGGAGCTGTTTTTT,CASSPSGRELFF,-,TRBJ2-2,TRBV6-5,TRBD2
TGTGCCAGCAGCTGGACGGGACAGGCGGGCACTGAAGCTTTCTTT,CASSWTGQAGTEAFF,-,TRBJ1-1,TRBV5-6,TRBD1
TGTGCCAGCAGCTTAAACCAGCTGGAGAACACTGAAGCTTTCTTT,CASSLNQLENTEAFF,few,TRBJ1-1,TRBV7-9,-
TGTGCCAGCAGCTTAGCAGGGGGCGTAAAGACCCAGTACTTC,CASSLAGGVKTQYF,-,TRBJ2-5,TRBV7-3,TRBD1
TGTGCCAGCTCCACGGACGGGACCACAGATACGCAGTATTTT,CASSTDGTTDTQYF,-,TRBJ2-3,TRBV18,-
TGTGCCAGCAGCCAAGATCTAGCTAGCGGGGTTTACAATGAGCAGTTCTTC,CASSQDLASGVYNEQFF,few,TRBJ2-1,TRBV3-1,TRBD2
TGTGCCAGCAGCCCCGGCCCAGGGGTGGGCGGCACAGGTACGCAGTATTTT,CASSPGPGVGGTGTQYF,few,TRBJ2-3,TRBV9,-
TGTGCCAGCAGCGACCCGGGGGGGGAGCAGTTCTTC,CASSDPGGEQFF,-,TRBJ2-1,TRBV9,TRBD2
TGTGCCAGCAGCGGCTTAAGAACTAGCGGGAGAGGCCCCGGGGAGCTGTTTTTT,CASSGLRTSGRGPGELFF,few,TRBJ2-2,TRBV9,TRBD2
TGTGCCAGCAGCCAAGAGGGGACAACATCGGGTTACACAGATACGCAGTATTTT,CASSQEGTTSGYTDTQYF,-,TRBJ2-3,TRBV3-1,-
TGTGCCAGCAGTGAAGCAAGGGCCCATAAGAATCGGACCCAGTACTTC,CASSEARAHKNRTQYF,once,TRBJ2-5,TRBV2,-
TGTGCCAGCAGCTTAAGGGTCACCGGGGAGCTGTTTTTT,CASSLRVTGELFF,many,TRBJ2-2,TRBV7-3,-
TGTGCCAGCAGTACCCTGGACAGGGTCGATGGCTACACCTTC,CASSTLDRVDGYTF,-,TRBJ1-2,TRBV12-3/TRBV12-4,TRBD1
TGTGCCAGCAGTTTGGGGACTTCCAATGAGCAGTTCTTC,CASSLGTSNEQFF,many,TRBJ2-1,TRBV12-3/TRBV12-4,-
TGTGCCAGCACCAATCCCAGGTCCCCCTACGAGCAGTACTTC,CASTNPRSPYEQYF,few,TRBJ2-7,TRBV28,-
TGCAGCACTGAGTCGAACGACTATGGCTACACCTTC,CSTESNDYGYTF,few,TRBJ1-2,TRBV29-1,-
TGTGCCAGTAGTATGGGATTTCAGAATGAAAAACTGTTTTTT,CASSMGFQNEKLFF,few,TRBJ1-4,TRBV19,-
TGTGCCAGCAGTTTTGGGACACATCGCACAGATACGCAGTATTTT,CASSFGTHRTDTQYF,-,TRBJ2-3,TRBV6-5,-
TGCGCCAGCAGCTTGGGGACTCCCACAGATACGCAGTATTTT,CASSLGTPTDTQYF,-,TRBJ2-3,TRBV5-1,-
TGTGCCACCAGTGATTTAGGGCAGGGAGACAATGAGCAGTTCTTC,CATSDLGQGDNEQFF,-,TRBJ2-1,TRBV24-1,-
TGTGCCAGCAGTGATGGGGGGCACAATGAGCAGTTCTTC,CASSDGGHNEQFF,few,TRBJ2-1,TRBV2,-
TGCAGCGTACTAAGGGGGACTCAGTTCTTC,CSVLRGTQFF,few,TRBJ2-1,TRBV29-1,-
TGCAGTGCTAGGCCATCTTGGGACAGCGAGTACTTC,CSARPSWDSEYF,-,TRBJ2-5,TRBV20-1,TRBD1
TGCAGCGTTGGCAGGGCGGAGATGGGGTATGGCTACACCTTC,CSVGRAEMGYGYTF,many,TRBJ1-2,TRBV29-1,-
TGTGCCAGCAGCCAACTCGGGGAGCAGTTCTTC,CASSQLGEQFF,few,TRBJ2-1,TRBV11-1,-
TGTGCCAGCAGTTTCGGCCTTTTGCTTATGGCAGAGACCCAGTACTTC,CASSFGLLLMAETQYF,once,TRBJ2-5,TRBV12-3/TRBV12-4,-
TGTGCCAGCAGCTCACCCCGAAAGGCAGATACGCAGTATTTT,CASSSPRKADTQYF,-,TRBJ2-3,TRBV6-2/TRBV6-3,-
TGTGCCAGCCTCCTGTGGACAGGGGACTCCTACGAGCAGTACTTC,CASLLWTGDSYEQYF,-,TRBJ2-7,TRBV18,TRBD1
TGTGCCATCCTAGCGGGAGGGCGAGAAGAGACCCAGTACTTC,CAILAGGREETQYF,-,TRBJ2-5,TRBV10-3,TRBD2
TGTGCCAGCCTATGGGGCGTTTACTCCTACGAGCAGTACTTC,CASLWGVYSYEQYF,-,TRBJ2-7,TRBV7-2,-
TGTGCCAGCTCTTCCCGGACATTTAACTATGGCTACACCTTC,CASSSRTFNYGYTF,few,TRBJ1-2,TRBV6-5,-
TGTGCCACCAGTGATTTGGGGACAGACGTTCCTTTCTCCTACAATGAGCAGTTCTTC,CATSDLGTDVPFSYNEQFF,-,TRBJ2-1,TRBV24-1,TRBD1
TGTGCCAGCAGCCCCCCTAGTGGGCTGAGGGCCGGGGAGCTGTTTTTT,CASSPPSGLRAGELFF,-,TRBJ2-2,TRBV9,-
TGTGCCAGCAGGATCGGACGTTCTGGCGGAAAACTGTTTTTT,CASRIGRSGGKLFF,-,TRBJ1-4,TRBV6-5,-
TGTGCCAGCAGCGTAAAGACAGGGGGCTGGCAAGAGACCCAGTACTTC,CASSVKTGGWQETQYF,few,TRBJ2-5,TRBV5-4,TRBD1
TGTGCCAGTTGGAGAACACTCTATGAAGAGACCCAGTACTTC,CASWRTLYEETQYF,-,TRBJ2-5,TRBV6-1,-
TGTGCCAGCAGCTATATCGGGACAGACGGCTACACCTTC,CASSYIGTDGYTF,few,TRBJ1-2,TRBV12-3/TRBV12-4,TRBD1